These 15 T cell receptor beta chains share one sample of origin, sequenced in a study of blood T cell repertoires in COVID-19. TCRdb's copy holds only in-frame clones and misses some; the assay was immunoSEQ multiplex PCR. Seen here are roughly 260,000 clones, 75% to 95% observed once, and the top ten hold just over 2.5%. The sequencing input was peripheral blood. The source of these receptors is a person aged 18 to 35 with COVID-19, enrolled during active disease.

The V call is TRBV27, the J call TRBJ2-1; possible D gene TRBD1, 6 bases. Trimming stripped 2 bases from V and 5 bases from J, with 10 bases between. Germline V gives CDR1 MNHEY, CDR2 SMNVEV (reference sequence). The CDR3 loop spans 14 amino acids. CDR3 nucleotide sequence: TGTGCCAGCAGTTTAAGGGACACCAACAATGAGCAGTTCTTC. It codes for CASSLRDTNNEQFF.

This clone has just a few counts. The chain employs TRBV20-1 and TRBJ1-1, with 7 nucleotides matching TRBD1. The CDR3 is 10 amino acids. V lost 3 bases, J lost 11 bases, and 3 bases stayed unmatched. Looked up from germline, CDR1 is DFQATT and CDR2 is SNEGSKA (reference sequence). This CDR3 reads CSASGTEAFF. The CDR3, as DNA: TGCAGTGCTAGCGGGACAGAGGCTTTCTTT.

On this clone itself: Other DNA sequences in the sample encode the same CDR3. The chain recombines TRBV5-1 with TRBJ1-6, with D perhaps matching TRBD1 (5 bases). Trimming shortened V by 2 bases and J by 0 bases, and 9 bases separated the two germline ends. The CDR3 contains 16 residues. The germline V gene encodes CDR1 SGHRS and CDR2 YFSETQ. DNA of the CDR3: TGCGCCAGCAGCTTCGACGGGGGCTCCTATAATTCACCCCTCCACTTT. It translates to CASSFDGGSYNSPLHF.

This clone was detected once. The CDR3 is CASRPTLDRGLFYGYTF. The DNA of the CDR3 is TGTGCCAGCAGACCTACCCTGGACAGGGGCCTTTTCTATGGCTACACCTTC. The chain is built from TRBV28 and TRBJ1-2; 9 bases match TRBD1. V was pared by 6 bases and J by 4 bases, with 15 bases of the junction left unmatched. Germline V gene sequence: CDR1 MDHEN, CDR2 SYDVKM. This CDR3 is 17 amino acids long.

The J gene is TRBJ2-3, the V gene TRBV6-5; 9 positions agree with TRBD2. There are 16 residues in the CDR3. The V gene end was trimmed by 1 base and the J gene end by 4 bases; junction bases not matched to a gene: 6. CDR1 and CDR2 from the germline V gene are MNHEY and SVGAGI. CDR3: CASSYLAGDGADTQYF. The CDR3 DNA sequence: TGTGCCAGCAGTTACTTAGCGGGAGATGGGGCAGATACGCAGTATTTT.

The CDR3 protein is CASSVSGSTANEQFF. CDR3 sequence (DNA): TGTGCCAGCAGTGTCAGCGGGAGTACCGCCAATGAGCAGTTCTTC. The chain is built from TRBV9 and TRBJ2-1, with 8 bases fitting TRBD2. Germline CDR1 reads SGDLS; CDR2 reads YYNGEE. The V segment lost 5 bases and the J segment 6 bases; nucleotides outside the gene matches: 10. The CDR3 consists of 15 residues.

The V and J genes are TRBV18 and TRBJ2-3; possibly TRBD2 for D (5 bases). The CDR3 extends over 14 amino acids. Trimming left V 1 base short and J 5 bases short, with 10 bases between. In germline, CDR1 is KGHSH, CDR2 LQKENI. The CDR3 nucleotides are TGTGCCAGCTCACCACAACCCGAGGGAGATACGCAGTATTTT. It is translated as CASSPQPEGDTQYF.

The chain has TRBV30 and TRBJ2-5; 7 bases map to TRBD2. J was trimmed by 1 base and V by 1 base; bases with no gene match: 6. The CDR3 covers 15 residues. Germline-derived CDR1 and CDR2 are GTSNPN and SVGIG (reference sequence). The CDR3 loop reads CAWSGAGPSQETQYF. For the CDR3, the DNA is TGTGCCTGGAGTGGAGCGGGGCCCTCCCAAGAGACCCAGTACTTC.

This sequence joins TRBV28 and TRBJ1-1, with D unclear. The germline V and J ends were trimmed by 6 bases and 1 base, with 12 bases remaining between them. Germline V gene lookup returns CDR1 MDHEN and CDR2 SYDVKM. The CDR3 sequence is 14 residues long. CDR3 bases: TGTGCCAGCAGAATAGAGGAGGCGAACACTGAAGCTTTCTTT. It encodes CASRIEEANTEAFF.

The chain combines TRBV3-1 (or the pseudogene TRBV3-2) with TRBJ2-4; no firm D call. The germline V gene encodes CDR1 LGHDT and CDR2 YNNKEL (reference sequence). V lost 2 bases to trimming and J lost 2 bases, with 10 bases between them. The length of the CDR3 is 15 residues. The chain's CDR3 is CASSQIAAPKNIQYF. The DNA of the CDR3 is TGTGCCAGCAGCCAAATTGCGGCCCCCAAAAACATTCAGTACTTC.

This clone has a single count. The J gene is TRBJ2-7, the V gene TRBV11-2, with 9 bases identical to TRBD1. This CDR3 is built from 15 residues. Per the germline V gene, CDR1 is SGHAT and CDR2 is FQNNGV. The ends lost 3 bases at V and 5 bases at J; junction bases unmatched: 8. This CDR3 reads CASSFVGDRDNEQYF. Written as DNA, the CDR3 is TGTGCCAGCAGCTTTGTAGGGGACAGGGATAACGAGCAGTACTTC.

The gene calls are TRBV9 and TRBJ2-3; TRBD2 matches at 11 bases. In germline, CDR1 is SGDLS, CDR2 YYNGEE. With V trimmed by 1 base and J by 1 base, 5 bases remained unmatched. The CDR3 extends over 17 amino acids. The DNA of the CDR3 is TGTGCCAGCAGCGTAACCTTAGCGGGAGGGGGCACAGATACGCAGTATTTT. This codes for CASSVTLAGGGTDTQYF.

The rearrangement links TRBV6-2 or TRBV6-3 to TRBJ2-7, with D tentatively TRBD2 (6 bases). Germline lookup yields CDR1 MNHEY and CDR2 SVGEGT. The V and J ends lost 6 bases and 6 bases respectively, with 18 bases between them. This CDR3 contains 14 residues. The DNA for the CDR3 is TGTGCCAGCAGCTCGGGACTCTCAAGGCTCGAGCAGTACTTC. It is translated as CASSSGLSRLEQYF.

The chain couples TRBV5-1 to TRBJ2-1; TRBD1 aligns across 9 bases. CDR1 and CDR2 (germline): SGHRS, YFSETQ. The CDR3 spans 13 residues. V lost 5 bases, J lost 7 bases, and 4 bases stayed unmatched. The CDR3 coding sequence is TGCGCCAGCAGAGCCGGGACAGGGAATGAGCAGTTCTTC. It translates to CASRAGTGNEQFF.

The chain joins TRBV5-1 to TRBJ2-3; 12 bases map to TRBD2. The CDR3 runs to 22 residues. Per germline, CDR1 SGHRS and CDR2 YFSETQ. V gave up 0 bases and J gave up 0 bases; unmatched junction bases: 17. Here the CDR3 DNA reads TGCGCCAGCAGCTTGGACCCCTTAACGACTAGCGGGAGTTATGCCAGCACAGATACGCAGTATTTT. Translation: CASSLDPLTTSGSYASTDTQYF.